This TCR beta chain was recorded in a study of blood T cell repertoires in COVID-19. For the study at large: COVID-19 samples from acute and convalescent phases originated in the United States, Italy and Spain.

Repertoires were generated with immunoSEQ multiplex PCR, while TCRdb's copy carries only in-frame clones and drops some. The repertoire holds under 500,000 clones, with roughly 85% as singletons. The sequencing input was PBMCs or T cells enriched from blood (not recorded which). This sequence was found in a young woman with acute COVID-19.

CDR3 loop: CSASTGTKNIQYF. The CDR3 DNA follows: TGCAGTGCAAGTACAGGGACTAAGAACATTCAGTACTTC. V and J are TRBV20-1 and TRBJ2-4, with a weak D call TRBD2 (7 bases). The CDR3 extends over 13 amino acids. Trimming left V 6 bases short and J 7 bases short, with 16 bases between. CDR1 and CDR2 from the germline V gene are DFQATT and SNEGSKA (reference sequence).